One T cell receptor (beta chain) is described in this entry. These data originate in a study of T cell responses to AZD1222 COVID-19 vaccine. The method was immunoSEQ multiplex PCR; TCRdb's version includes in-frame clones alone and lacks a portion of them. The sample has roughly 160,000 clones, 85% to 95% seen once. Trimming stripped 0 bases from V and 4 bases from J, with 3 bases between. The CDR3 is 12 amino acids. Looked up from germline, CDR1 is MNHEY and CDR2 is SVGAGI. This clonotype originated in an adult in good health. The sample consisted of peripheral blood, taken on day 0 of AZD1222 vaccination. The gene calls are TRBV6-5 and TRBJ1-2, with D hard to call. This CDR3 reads CASSYSGYGYTF. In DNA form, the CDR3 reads TGTGCCAGCAGTTACTCGGGCTATGGCTACACCTTC.